The 32 T cell receptor beta chains below all came from one sample that was sequenced in a study of CD4 T cells in relation to SARS-CoV-2 and coronaviruses listed by TCRdb under 2021. Their antigens remain unidentified. CD4+ T cells from unexposed donors were collected before the COVID-19 pandemic (2011-2018). After less than 13 days of culture, CD4+ T cells were isolated with the EasySep CD4+ T cell isolation kit. The library was generated by the immunoSEQ multiplex PCR assay. TCRdb provides this immuneACCESS table in a form limited to in-frame rearrangements. Some clones are lacking; in checked studies, under half of them reflect an unresolved V gene, and why the rest are absent is not known. The sample table lists some 30,000 clones, roughly three quarters of them with a count of one. Around 15% of the sample is held by the ten biggest clonotypes. The sequencing sample was made of CD4+ T cells from PBMCs, cultured in vitro. The receptor source for this set is a human donor in good health.

This clone was observed a handful of times. The chain combines TRBV5-3 with TRBJ1-5, with D possibly matching TRBD1 (5 bases). TRBV5-3 falls under the ORF class, with uncertain function. V was clipped by 4 bases and J by 5 bases, with 13 bases between them. The CDR3 consists of 14 residues. Here the CDR3 reads CARSACSGYQPQHF. The CDR3 DNA reads as TGTGCCAGAAGCGCATGCTCAGGGTATCAGCCCCAGCATTTT.

This clone was seen a few times. The gene calls are TRBV5-1 and TRBJ2-6; D unresolved. The CDR3 is 16 residues long. Trimming took 7 bases from V and 0 from J, leaving 14 bases between them. CDR1 is SGHRS, CDR2 YFSETQ, per germline. The CDR3 region is CASGTAQSSGANVLTF. Written as DNA, the CDR3 is TGCGCCAGCGGTACAGCCCAGAGCTCTGGGGCCAACGTCCTGACTTTC.

CDR3 sequence: CASSQGHMWETQYF. CDR3 bases: TGTGCCAGCAGCCAAGGACACATGTGGGAGACCCAGTACTTC. This chain links TRBV5-5 with TRBJ2-5; possible D gene TRBD1, 5 bases. The germline gives CDR1 SGHKS, CDR2 YYEKEE (reference sequence). The CDR3 extends over 14 amino acids. Trimming cost V 4 bases and J 5 bases, with 15 bases left between them.

The rearrangement uses TRBV18 and TRBJ2-7; D is ambiguous. Trimming shortened V by 1 base and J by 1 base, and 8 bases separated the two germline ends. Germline assignment: CDR1 KGHSH and CDR2 LQKENI. This CDR3 region has 14 residues. The CDR3 sequence: CASSPRGSSYEQYF. For the CDR3, the DNA is TGTGCCAGCTCACCACGTGGCAGTTCCTACGAGCAGTACTTC.

The rearrangement joins TRBV6-5 to TRBJ2-1; TRBD2 matches 11 bases. The length of the CDR3 is 15 residues. Trimming cost V 6 bases and J 4 bases; bases outside gene matches: 5. Germline V gene lookup returns CDR1 MNHEY and CDR2 SVGAGI. CDR3 amino acids: CASSKLAGGYNEQFF. As DNA, the CDR3 is TGTGCCAGCAGCAAGCTAGCGGGAGGTTACAATGAGCAGTTCTTC.

This rearrangement joins TRBV7-9 to TRBJ2-7, with 10 bases matching TRBD1. Germline lookup yields CDR1 SEHNR and CDR2 FQNEAQ (reference sequence). CDR3 length: 15 residues. V shed 6 bases and J 4 bases; nucleotides not matched to a gene: 9. Here the CDR3 DNA reads TGTGCCAGCAGTTCTCCGGGACAGGGGATATACGAGCAGTACTTC. Amino acid sequence: CASSSPGQGIYEQYF. Full variable domain (outside the CDR3, taken from reference TRBV7-9 and TRBJ2-7): DTGVSQNPRHKITKRGQNVTFRCDPISEHNRLYWYRQTLGQGPEFLTYFQNEAQLEKSRLLSDRFSAERPKGSFSTLEIQRTEQGDSAMYLCASSSPGQGIYEQYFGPGTRLTVT.

V and J are TRBV7-2 and TRBJ2-3; D gene uncertain. V lost 1 base and J 2 bases, leaving 16 bases between the germline ends. CDR3 length: 17 residues. Germline CDR1 SGHTA, CDR2 FQGNSA. CDR3 bases: TGTGCCAGCAGCTTAGGTATTGGGCGAGGAAACACAGATACGCAGTATTTT. This sequence encodes CASSLGIGRGNTDTQYF.

This chain links TRBV29-1 with TRBJ1-2; weak D call: TRBD1 (6 bases). The germline V and J ends were trimmed by 2 bases and 7 bases, with 17 bases remaining between them. The germline gives CDR1 SQVTM, CDR2 ANQGSEA. The length of the CDR3 is 14 residues. The CDR3 reads CSVERQGRLGGYTF. For the CDR3, the DNA is TGCAGCGTTGAAAGGCAGGGGCGCTTGGGTGGCTACACCTTC.

J is TRBJ1-4 and V is TRBV5-1; weak D call: TRBD1 (5 bases). The V end was cut by 4 bases, the J end by 6 bases, with 19 bases between. Germline lookup yields CDR1 SGHRS and CDR2 YFSETQ. This CDR3 spans 16 amino acids. CDR3 region: CASSPTPQGGYEKLFF. In nucleotides, the CDR3 is TGCGCCAGCAGCCCCACCCCCCAGGGAGGTTATGAAAAACTGTTTTTT.

This clone was counted only a few times. The chain combines TRBV12-3 or TRBV12-4 with TRBJ1-2, with D tentatively TRBD1 (6 bases). CDR3 length: 13 amino acids. V lost 5 bases, J lost 9 bases, and 16 bases lay in between. The CDR3 DNA reads as TGTGCCAGCAGTACGACAGGTTCTGAGAGCTACACCTTC. Its translation is CASSTTGSESYTF.

CDR3 protein: CASSLAQGPSYEQYF. In DNA form, the CDR3 reads TGTGCCAGCAGCTTAGCACAGGGACCATCCTACGAGCAGTACTTC. The V call is TRBV7-2, the J call TRBJ2-7; TRBD1 might be the D (6 bases). Germline CDR1 SGHTA, CDR2 FQGNSA. The CDR3 length is 15 residues. Trimming removed 0 bases from V and 1 base from J, with 10 bases in between.

The V call is TRBV25-1, the J call TRBJ1-5, with D hard to call. V gave up 4 bases and J gave up 7 bases, with 14 bases separating them. Germline lookup yields CDR1 MGHDK and CDR2 SYGVNS. CDR3 size: 14 residues. The CDR3 nucleotides read TGTGCCAGCAGTGGATCGGCGGGTCACCAGCCCCAGCATTTT. Translated, it gives CASSGSAGHQPQHF.

The chain couples TRBV28 to TRBJ2-5; possibly TRBD2 for D (6 bases). The CDR3 sequence is 13 residues long. V lost 2 bases and J 5 bases, leaving 9 bases between the germline ends. Germline CDR1 is MDHEN and CDR2 is SYDVKM. Here the CDR3 DNA reads TGTGCCAGCAGTTTACCGGGGAGGGAGACCCAGTACTTC. This gives the protein CASSLPGRETQYF.

V is TRBV3-1 (or the pseudogene TRBV3-2) and J is TRBJ2-2; D gene unclear. This CDR3 is built from 15 residues. Trimming stripped 4 bases from V and 3 bases from J, with 12 bases between. CDR1 is LGHDT and CDR2 is YNNKEL in the germline V gene (reference sequence). The CDR3 bases are TGTGCCAGCAGCCTCCGGGCTACATACACCGGGGAGCTGTTTTTT. It yields the protein CASSLRATYTGELFF.

This clone showed up just a few times. The chain is built from TRBV2 and TRBJ1-5; D unclear. Germline V gene sequence: CDR1 SNHLY, CDR2 FYNNEI. V shed 4 bases and J shed 4 bases, with 8 bases lying between them. The CDR3 covers 13 residues. CDR3 sequence: CASSGYGNQPQHF. The CDR3 DNA is TGTGCCAGCAGTGGATACGGGAATCAGCCCCAGCATTTT.

The chain links TRBV24-1 to TRBJ1-4, with D uncertain. Germline CDR1 reads KGHDR; CDR2 reads SFDVKD. Deletions cut 1 base from V and 6 bases from J, with 11 bases between. The CDR3 consists of 15 residues. The CDR3 reads CATSDFCRRDEKLFF. The CDR3 nucleotides are TGTGCCACCAGTGATTTTTGCAGGAGGGATGAAAAACTGTTTTTT.

This chain uses TRBV12-3 or TRBV12-4 with TRBJ2-5; 8 bases map to TRBD1. V lost 8 bases, J lost 5 bases, and 7 bases stayed unmatched. CDR3 length: 13 amino acids. CDR3 sequence: CASGRTGGETQYF. Written as DNA, the CDR3 is TGTGCCAGCGGTCGCACAGGGGGGGAGACCCAGTACTTC.

V gene TRBV14 combines with J gene TRBJ1-2; D is undetermined. This CDR3 is built from 13 residues. V dropped 0 bases and J dropped 3 bases, with 5 bases sitting between them. Germline lookup yields CDR1 SGHDN and CDR2 FVKESK. This CDR3 is CASSQDADYGYTF. As DNA, the CDR3 is TGTGCCAGCAGCCAAGACGCCGACTATGGCTACACCTTC. The full variable domain, its missing parts supplied by reference TRBV14 and TRBJ1-2, is EAGVTQFPSHSVIEKGQTVTLRCDPISGHDNLYWYRRVMGKEIKFLLHFVKESKQDESGMPNNRFLAERTGGTYSTLKVQPAELEDSGVYFCASSQDADYGYTFGSGTRLTVV.

CDR3 DNA: TGTGCCAGCAGCTTGTATTCGAACCTGCAGTTCTTC. Its translation: CASSLYSNLQFF. V is TRBV5-6 and J is TRBJ2-1; D not resolved. The CDR3 contains 12 residues. Germline V gene sequence: CDR1 SGHDT, CDR2 YYEEEE. V lost 1 base to trimming and J lost 12 bases, with 11 bases between them.

The rearrangement joins TRBV5-5 to TRBJ1-2, with 7 bases that match TRBD1. The CDR3 runs 15 residues. With 4 bases clipped from V and 0 bases from J, the junction kept 6 bases outside the gene matches. CDR1 and CDR2 (germline): SGHKS, YYEKEE (reference sequence). The CDR3 here is CASSLGQFSNYGYTF. The CDR3 DNA follows: TGTGCCAGCAGCCTGGGACAGTTCTCTAACTATGGCTACACCTTC.

V is TRBV5-6 and J is TRBJ2-7; D remains unclear. CDR3 length: 13 amino acids. Germline values: CDR1 SGHDT, CDR2 YYEEEE. V was clipped by 4 bases and J by 3 bases, with 11 bases between them. The CDR3 bases are TGTGCCAGCAGCCGAGGCACTCGCTACGAGCAGTACTTC. This gives the protein CASSRGTRYEQYF.

In DNA, the CDR3 is TGCGCCAGCAGCCAAGATGGAGGGGGTCGCGAAAAACTGTTTTTT. Protein sequence: CASSQDGGGREKLFF. The rearrangement joins TRBV4-3 to TRBJ1-4, with a tentative D call TRBD1 (6 bases). Trimming pared 0 bases from V and 8 bases from J, leaving 13 bases between. Germline CDR1 is LGHNA and CDR2 is YSLEER. This CDR3 comprises 15 residues.

This chain links TRBV9 with TRBJ1-2, with a tentative D call TRBD1 (6 bases). The V gene lost 1 base and the J gene lost 5 bases, with 9 bases spanning the gap. This CDR3 comprises 13 residues. The germline V gene encodes CDR1 SGDLS and CDR2 YYNGEE. CDR3 in amino acids: CASSVKGDYGYTF. The CDR3 region has the DNA TGTGCCAGCAGCGTAAAGGGGGATTATGGCTACACCTTC.

This rearrangement joins TRBV7-2 to TRBJ2-2; D remains unclear. The germline V gene has CDR1 SGHTA and CDR2 FQGNSA. CDR3 length: 16 amino acids. Trimming removed 1 base from V and 4 bases from J, with 13 bases in between. The CDR3 spells CASSLGAFTATGELFF. Here the CDR3 DNA reads TGTGCCAGCAGCTTAGGAGCTTTTACGGCCACCGGGGAGCTGTTTTTT.

V usage is TRBV18 and J usage is TRBJ2-2; TRBD2 matches at 11 bases. This CDR3 contains 17 residues. From germline, CDR1 is KGHSH and CDR2 LQKENI. V trimming: 0 bases; J trimming: 4 bases; junction bases outside the gene matches: 4. CDR3 sequence reads: CASSPPVLAGATGELFF. The CDR3 DNA sequence: TGTGCCAGCTCACCACCGGTACTAGCGGGGGCCACCGGGGAGCTGTTTTTT.

This chain joins TRBV3-1 (or the pseudogene TRBV3-2) and TRBJ2-7; D unclear. Deletions cut 4 bases from V and 3 bases from J, with 10 bases between. Germline V gene data show CDR1 as LGHDT and CDR2 as YNNKEL (reference sequence). This CDR3 is built from 13 residues. CDR3 in DNA: TGTGCCAGCAGCCCGAGTCTGGTCTACGAGCAGTACTTC. As protein: CASSPSLVYEQYF.

A few counts support this clone. The V call is TRBV4-3, the J call TRBJ2-1, with 12 bases aligning to TRBD2. This CDR3 spans 16 amino acids. The germline gives CDR1 LGHNA, CDR2 YSLEER. V lost 2 bases to trimming and J lost 9 bases; unmatched junction nucleotides: 8. The CDR3: CASSQIASGGAIEQFF. CDR3 sequence (DNA): TGCGCCAGCAGCCAAATTGCTAGCGGGGGGGCTATTGAGCAGTTCTTC.

The chain links TRBV10-3 to TRBJ1-2, with 11 positions matching TRBD1. The CDR3 totals 14 residues. Germline-derived CDR1 and CDR2 are ENHRY and SYGVKD. V gave up 7 bases and J gave up 4 bases; unmatched junction bases: 5. This chain's CDR3 is CAIKDRGLRYGYTF. In DNA form, the CDR3 reads TGTGCCATCAAGGACAGGGGGCTTCGCTATGGCTACACCTTC.

The chain combines TRBV5-4 with TRBJ1-1; possible D gene TRBD1, 6 bases. The CDR3 contains 15 residues. Per germline, CDR1 SGHNT and CDR2 YYREEE (reference sequence). Trimming cost V 1 base and J 1 base, with 11 bases left between them. The CDR3 sequence is CASSLSLRGNTEAFF. CDR3 coding DNA: TGTGCCAGCAGCTTGAGTCTCAGGGGGAACACTGAAGCTTTCTTT.

The genes are TRBV7-2 and TRBJ2-5; 7 bases map to TRBD2. The V gene's germline CDR1 is SGHTA and CDR2 FQGNSA. The junction had 10 bases not matched to a gene; V was cut back by 5 bases and J by 7 bases. CDR3 length: 14 residues. The CDR3 DNA reads TGTGCCAGCAGCCCCGGACTAGTCTCGGGGACCCAGTACTTC. Translation gives CASSPGLVSGTQYF.

This chain joins TRBV10-2 and TRBJ1-6; D is unresolved. There are 14 residues in the CDR3. V shed 7 bases and J shed 5 bases, with 12 bases lying between them. CDR1 is WSHSY and CDR2 is SAAADI in the germline V gene. The CDR3 DNA follows: TGCGCCAGCACCCTAGGACCCGATAATTCACCCCTCCACTTT. This gives the protein CASTLGPDNSPLHF.

The J gene is TRBJ2-6, the V gene TRBV3-1 (or the pseudogene TRBV3-2); D gene ambiguous. Between the trimmed V and J ends, which lost 2 bases and 4 bases, there was a span of 3 bases. Germline V gives CDR1 LGHDT, CDR2 YNNKEL (reference sequence). The CDR3 is 13 amino acids. In nucleotides, the CDR3 is TGTGCCAGCAGCCAAACCGGGGCCAACGTCCTGACTTTC. It codes for CASSQTGANVLTF.